These 21 T cell receptor beta chains were all obtained from the same sample, sequenced in a study of CD8 T cells in ankylosing spondylitis. MiXCR, run by TCRdb on the 5' RACE reads, gives a single entry per CDR3 protein. The data contain roughly 42,000 distinct CDR3 sequences, roughly 2.5% of them seen just once; the ten biggest clones take up over 4%. The specimen was blood, either unsorted or a sorted T cell fraction (not recorded which). Receptors originate from a male donor with ankylosing spondylitis or in good health (not recorded which).

This clonotype was seen repeatedly, ten times or more. The chain uses TRBV9 and TRBJ2-7; D not certain. The CDR3 has 15 amino acids. V gave up 4 bases and J gave up 4 bases, with 18 bases separating them. Germline-derived CDR1 and CDR2 are SGDLS and YYNGEE. As DNA, the CDR3 is TGTGCCAGCAGCCCGCACGAGCTCCGTATGTACGAGCAGTACTTC. The encoded protein is CASSPHELRMYEQYF.

This clonotype was seen ten or more times. The chain uses TRBV9 and TRBJ2-7, with TRBD2 matching over 8 bases. The CDR3 is made up of 14 amino acids. The V and J ends lost 0 bases and 3 bases, in that order; junction bases with no gene match: 2. Germline loops: CDR1 SGDLS, CDR2 YYNGEE. This chain's CDR3 is CASSVAAGVYEQYF. The CDR3 region has the DNA TGTGCCAGCAGCGTAGCAGCGGGGGTCTACGAGCAGTACTTC.

This clonotype has at least ten counts. V is TRBV9 and J is TRBJ1-4; 7 positions agree with TRBD1. The junction had 4 bases not matched to a gene; V was cut back by 0 bases and J by 5 bases. Germline loops: CDR1 SGDLS, CDR2 YYNGEE. This CDR3 spans 15 amino acids. CDR3 nucleotide sequence: TGTGCCAGCAGCGTAGGGGCAGGGGGAAATGAAAAACTGTTTTTT. Its protein is CASSVGAGGNEKLFF.

This clonotype was recorded at least ten times. The genes are TRBV9 and TRBJ2-1, with 8 bases identical to TRBD2. CDR3 length: 15 residues. The V and J ends lost 2 bases and 6 bases, in that order; junction bases with no gene match: 7. CDR1 is SGDLS and CDR2 is YYNGEE in the germline V gene. CDR3 sequence (DNA): TGTGCCAGCAGCGTCAGCGGGAGTTCGGGCAATGAGCAGTTCTTC. Protein: CASSVSGSSGNEQFF.

This clonotype occurred many times. The chain employs TRBV9 and TRBJ2-7, with 10 bases fitting TRBD2. CDR1 is SGDLS, CDR2 YYNGEE, per germline. The CDR3 sequence is 15 residues long. The V segment lost 3 bases and the J segment 2 bases; nucleotides outside the gene matches: 5. CDR3 in DNA: TGTGCCAGCAGCGCCGCTAGCGGGAGTCCCTACGAGCAGTACTTC. Translated: CASSAASGSPYEQYF.

This clonotype was recorded many times. The J gene is TRBJ2-1, the V gene TRBV9; D unclear. Germline loops: CDR1 SGDLS, CDR2 YYNGEE. The CDR3 length is 17 residues. Between the trimmed V and J ends, which lost 4 bases and 6 bases, there was a span of 23 bases. The CDR3 nucleotides read TGTGCCAGCAGCCTCGTGGGAACGCCGACGGGTTTCAATGAGCAGTTCTTC. It translates to CASSLVGTPTGFNEQFF.

This clonotype appeared many times. The V call is TRBV9, the J call TRBJ2-5; unclear D gene. This CDR3 region has 15 residues. CDR1 and CDR2 (germline): SGDLS, YYNGEE. The germline V and J ends were trimmed by 4 bases and 1 base, with 14 bases remaining between them. The CDR3 region has the DNA TGTGCCAGCAGCCCCCTAGGGTTCTCCCAAGAGACCCAGTACTTC. It specifies CASSPLGFSQETQYF.

This clonotype came up many times. V usage is TRBV9 and J usage is TRBJ2-1; 12 bases are a match to TRBD2. The V and J ends lost 4 bases and 9 bases, in that order; junction bases with no gene match: 11. There are 16 residues in the CDR3. CDR1 and CDR2 (germline): SGDLS, YYNGEE. The chain's CDR3 is CASSSTASGRVGEQFF. The CDR3 nucleotides are TGTGCCAGCAGCTCCACTGCTAGCGGGAGGGTAGGTGAGCAGTTCTTC.

This clonotype was found many times. The CDR3 region is CASSTLATGELFF. In nucleotides, the CDR3 is TGTGCCAGCAGCACCCTGGCCACCGGGGAGCTGTTTTTT. This chain uses TRBV9 with TRBJ2-2; D is undetermined. Germline V lookup: CDR1 SGDLS, CDR2 YYNGEE. The CDR3 covers 13 residues. V dropped 4 bases and J dropped 4 bases, with 8 bases sitting between them.

This clonotype has a count of ten or more. This sequence joins TRBV9 and TRBJ2-1, with 8 bases fitting TRBD2. Germline V gene lookup returns CDR1 SGDLS and CDR2 YYNGEE. V lost 2 bases and J lost 7; bases outside the gene matches: 11. This CDR3 is 16 amino acids long. The CDR3 loop reads CASSVAWSGRYNEQFF. The CDR3 DNA is TGTGCCAGCAGCGTGGCGTGGAGCGGGAGATATAATGAGCAGTTCTTC.

Ten or more counts support this clonotype. The chain combines TRBV9 with TRBJ2-5; 9 bases fit TRBD1. V dropped 3 bases and J dropped 1; count of bases not matched to a gene: 1. The CDR3 has 14 amino acids. In germline, CDR1 is SGDLS, CDR2 YYNGEE. CDR3 sequence reads: CASSADRGQETQYF. The DNA of the CDR3 is TGTGCCAGCAGCGCGGACAGGGGCCAAGAGACCCAGTACTTC.

At least ten counts were recorded for this clonotype. The chain recombines TRBV9 with TRBJ2-3; D not resolved. The CDR3 is 14 residues long. V was clipped by 0 bases and J by 2 bases, with 7 bases between them. Germline CDR1 SGDLS, CDR2 YYNGEE. In DNA, the CDR3 is TGTGCCAGCAGCGTAGGGCCGTACACAGATACGCAGTATTTT. Protein: CASSVGPYTDTQYF.

At least ten counts were recorded for this clonotype. The chain carries TRBV9 and TRBJ1-1; D is possibly TRBD1 (5 bases). Per the germline V gene, CDR1 is SGDLS and CDR2 is YYNGEE. Trimming stripped 1 base from V and 6 bases from J, with 7 bases between. This CDR3 has 12 amino acids. This CDR3 reads CASSVQGSEAFF. The CDR3 DNA sequence: TGTGCCAGCAGCGTACAGGGTTCTGAAGCTTTCTTT.

This clonotype was detected ten times or more. The chain employs TRBV9 and TRBJ1-6; a possible D gene is TRBD1 (6 bases). Germline CDR1 reads SGDLS; CDR2 reads YYNGEE. The CDR3 is 17 residues long. The V gene lost 2 bases and the J gene lost 4 bases, with 16 bases spanning the gap. The CDR3 here is CASSVQPGARYNSPLHF. As DNA, the CDR3 is TGTGCCAGCAGCGTCCAACCAGGGGCGAGGTATAATTCACCCCTCCACTTT.

This clonotype showed up many times. This sequence joins TRBV9 and TRBJ2-7; TRBD2 matches at 13 bases. This CDR3 is 15 amino acids long. The germline CDR1 and CDR2 sequences are SGDLS and YYNGEE. The V and J ends lost 4 bases and 4 bases, in that order; junction bases with no gene match: 5. CDR3 sequence: CASSRQLAGGYEQYF. CDR3 coding DNA: TGTGCCAGCAGCCGTCAACTAGCGGGAGGGTACGAGCAGTACTTC.

The sample holds many counts of this clonotype. The chain uses TRBV9 and TRBJ2-2; 9 bases line up with TRBD2. In germline, CDR1 is SGDLS, CDR2 YYNGEE. The CDR3 extends over 17 amino acids. The V gene end was trimmed by 2 bases and the J gene end by 6 bases; junction bases not matched to a gene: 11. The CDR3 DNA reads as TGTGCCAGCAGCGTCGGAACCGGGACTAGCCTCTCCGGGGAGCTGTTTTTT. Encoded protein: CASSVGTGTSLSGELFF.

This clonotype showed up many times. J is TRBJ2-5 and V is TRBV9; D is possibly TRBD1 (5 bases). This CDR3 has 12 amino acids. Germline V gene lookup returns CDR1 SGDLS and CDR2 YYNGEE. V was clipped by 3 bases and J by 2 bases, with 5 bases between them. The CDR3 DNA reads as TGTGCCAGCAGCGGACAGCAAGAGACCCAGTACTTC. The encoded protein is CASSGQQETQYF.

In this sample, this clonotype turned up many times. The gene calls are TRBV9 and TRBJ2-3; unclear D gene. Germline loops: CDR1 SGDLS, CDR2 YYNGEE. This CDR3 has 14 amino acids. Trimming removed 3 bases at V and 4 bases at J, with 12 bases between. The CDR3 region has the DNA TGTGCCAGCAGCGGGACCGCTAACCCAGATACGCAGTATTTT. The encoded protein is CASSGTANPDTQYF.

This clonotype was counted at least ten times. This chain joins TRBV9 and TRBJ2-2; D not certain. Germline CDR1 is SGDLS and CDR2 is YYNGEE. CDR3 length equals 13 residues. V was pared by 0 bases and J by 4 bases, with 4 bases between. The CDR3 DNA is TGTGCCAGCAGCGTAGAACGCACCGGGGAGCTGTTTTTT. Amino acids: CASSVERTGELFF.

This clonotype was detected ten times or more. CDR3 sequence (DNA): TGTGCCAGCAGCCTCATGACAGGGGGGAAAGAAGAGACCCAGTACTTC. It codes for CASSLMTGGKEETQYF. The genes are TRBV9 and TRBJ2-5, with 9 bases fitting TRBD1. The CDR3 extends over 16 amino acids. V dropped 4 bases and J dropped 3; count of bases not matched to a gene: 10. Germline lookup yields CDR1 SGDLS and CDR2 YYNGEE.

Ten or more counts support this clonotype. This sequence joins TRBV9 and TRBJ1-5; unclear D gene. There are 14 residues in the CDR3. V dropped 1 base and J dropped 5 bases, with 10 bases sitting between them. Per germline, CDR1 SGDLS and CDR2 YYNGEE. The CDR3 DNA reads TGTGCCAGCAGCGTAAGCCCGGACGATCAGCCCCAGCATTTT. Protein product: CASSVSPDDQPQHF.